Listed below are T cell receptor beta chains from one sample, sequenced in a study of T cell changes during pregnancy in multiple sclerosis. Profiling relied on immunoSEQ multiplex PCR, and the TCRdb table lists in-frame clones only, not all of them. The table has tens of thousands of clones, roughly nine tenths seen once. Source: CD4+ T cells from peripheral blood mononuclear cells, taken in the first trimester of pregnancy. The origin of the receptors is a female donor with multiple sclerosis, enrolled in a pregnancy study. Each CDR3 is given with its conserved first and last residue. D genes are given only for firm matches. Not all rows give a size; the values are once, few, many and, for expanded clones, a class.

abundance: -; j_gene: TRBJ2-7; v_gene: TRBV11-2; d_gene: -; CDR3nt: TGTGCCAGCAGCCTTCGGCCCAGGGCGCACGAGCAGTACTTC; CDR3aa: CASSLRPRAHEQYF
abundance: -; j_gene: TRBJ2-3; v_gene: TRBV19; d_gene: -; CDR3nt: TGTGCCAGTAGTATAGGGCCCGGGACAGATACGCAGTATTTT; CDR3aa: CASSIGPGTDTQYF
abundance: few; j_gene: TRBJ1-5; v_gene: TRBV7-2; d_gene: TRBD1; CDR3nt: TGTGCCAGCAGCTTGGGAGACAGGGGGCTGGGTCTAGCCCAGCATTTT; CDR3aa: CASSLGDRGLGLAQHF
abundance: -; j_gene: TRBJ2-1; v_gene: TRBV28; d_gene: -; CDR3nt: TGTGCCAGCAGTCGTGGACAGTACAATGAGCAGTTCTTC; CDR3aa: CASSRGQYNEQFF
abundance: -; j_gene: TRBJ2-5; v_gene: TRBV4-2; d_gene: TRBD1; CDR3nt: TGTGCCAGCAGCCGTTCCGGGACAGGGGGCGTGGAGACCCAGTACTTC; CDR3aa: CASSRSGTGGVETQYF
abundance: -; j_gene: TRBJ2-2; v_gene: TRBV27; d_gene: -; CDR3nt: TGTGCCAGCAGTTTTTGGGGGGTTCAGGGCAACACCGGGGAGCTGTTTTTT; CDR3aa: CASSFWGVQGNTGELFF
abundance: -; j_gene: TRBJ1-2; v_gene: TRBV14; d_gene: -; CDR3nt: TGTGCCAGCAGCCAGGCGTCAGGCGGCTACACCTTC; CDR3aa: CASSQASGGYTF
abundance: -; j_gene: TRBJ2-4; v_gene: TRBV7-8; d_gene: TRBD2; CDR3nt: TGTGCCAGCAGCTTAGACGACGGGAGGGCGTACTTC; CDR3aa: CASSLDDGRAYF
abundance: -; j_gene: TRBJ2-1; v_gene: TRBV11-3; d_gene: TRBD2; CDR3nt: TGTGCCAGCTCCGGGACTAGCGGGAGCGATGAGCAGTTCTTC; CDR3aa: CASSGTSGSDEQFF
abundance: -; j_gene: TRBJ2-1; v_gene: TRBV10-3; d_gene: TRBD2; CDR3nt: TGTGCCATCAGGGGTAGCGGGGGACTTTACAATGAGCAGTTCTTC; CDR3aa: CAIRGSGGLYNEQFF
abundance: -; j_gene: TRBJ2-3; v_gene: TRBV19; d_gene: -; CDR3nt: TGTGCCAGTAGTATCGGGAGATGGGCAGATACGCAGTATTTT; CDR3aa: CASSIGRWADTQYF
abundance: -; j_gene: TRBJ1-3; v_gene: TRBV30; d_gene: -; CDR3nt: TGTGCCTGGAGTACCCAGGGTTCTGGAAACACCATATATTTT; CDR3aa: CAWSTQGSGNTIYF
abundance: -; j_gene: TRBJ2-2; v_gene: TRBV6-1; d_gene: TRBD2; CDR3nt: TGTGCCAGCAGGGGACTAGCGGGAGGGACCGGGGAGCTGTTTTTT; CDR3aa: CASRGLAGGTGELFF
abundance: -; j_gene: TRBJ2-3; v_gene: TRBV5-4; d_gene: TRBD2; CDR3nt: TGTGCCAGCAGCAGAGGACTAGCGGGGGACACAGATACGCAGTATTTT; CDR3aa: CASSRGLAGDTDTQYF
abundance: once; j_gene: TRBJ1-1; v_gene: TRBV5-5; d_gene: -; CDR3nt: TGTGCCAGCAGCTTGGGTGGCAGGGGCCTGAACACTGAAGCTTTCTTT; CDR3aa: CASSLGGRGLNTEAFF
abundance: few; j_gene: TRBJ1-2; v_gene: TRBV15; d_gene: -; CDR3nt: TGTGCCACCAGCAGAGCCGGGGGGAACTATGGCTACACCTTC; CDR3aa: CATSRAGGNYGYTF
abundance: -; j_gene: TRBJ1-5; v_gene: TRBV19; d_gene: -; CDR3nt: TGTGCCAGTAGTATGCGAAATCAGCCCCAGCATTTT; CDR3aa: CASSMRNQPQHF
abundance: -; j_gene: TRBJ2-7; v_gene: TRBV15; d_gene: TRBD2; CDR3nt: TGTGCCACCAGCAACCCCGGACTAGCGGGAGAAAACGAGCAGTACTTC; CDR3aa: CATSNPGLAGENEQYF